These 5 T cell receptor beta chains were sequenced from one sample in a study of T-cell reconstitution after alpha-beta-depleted transplantation in children. Unique molecular identifiers featured in how the TCRbeta library was prepared. MiXCR was run by TCRdb on the PCR reads, yielding one entry per CDR3 protein. The sample includes 300,000 to 400,000 distinct CDR3 sequences, roughly 13% of them seen just once. The sequencing used PBMCs, collected from the stem cell graft. The receptors stem from a human donor who donated a stem cell graft to a child with Fanconi anemia.

This clonotype was counted only a few times. V is TRBV7-2 and J is TRBJ1-1; D unresolved. The length of the CDR3 is 13 residues. The germline CDR1 and CDR2 sequences are SGHTA and FQGNSA. V was shortened by 11 bases and J by 5 bases, with 18 bases between the two germline ends. The CDR3 sequence is CAGAPGPLTEAFF. The CDR3 nucleotides are TGTGCCGGAGCCCCGGGCCCCCTAACTGAAGCTTTCTTT.

This clonotype was counted only a few times. The chain recombines TRBV20-1 with TRBJ2-2, with 10 bases that match TRBD2. Unmatched junction bases numbered 5, after V lost 4 bases and J lost 6 bases. The CDR3 is 14 amino acids. Per the germline V gene, CDR1 is DFQATT and CDR2 is SNEGSKA (reference sequence). The CDR3 is CSAKLAGAPGELFF. The CDR3 DNA sequence: TGCAGTGCTAAGCTAGCGGGGGCACCCGGGGAGCTGTTTTTT.

This clonotype showed up just once. This chain joins TRBV7-2 and TRBJ2-5; D uncertain. The CDR3 is made up of 15 amino acids. Trimming shortened V by 0 bases and J by 1 base, and 9 bases separated the two germline ends. Germline V gives CDR1 SGHTA, CDR2 FQGNSA. The DNA of the CDR3 is TGTGCCAGCAGCTTAGCTGCGCTAACCCAAGAGACCCAGTACTTC. This gives the protein CASSLAALTQETQYF.

This clonotype was recorded many times. This chain uses TRBV7-8 with TRBJ1-1; D is ambiguous. Per germline, CDR1 SGHVS and CDR2 FQNEAQ. The V and J ends lost 3 bases and 0 bases respectively, with 11 bases between them. The CDR3 extends over 15 amino acids. This CDR3 is CASSFRASMNTEAFF. Here the CDR3 DNA reads TGTGCCAGCAGCTTCCGGGCCAGCATGAACACTGAAGCTTTCTTT.

At least ten counts were recorded for this clonotype. The CDR3 coding sequence is TGCAGTGCTAGAGAAATGAGGACTAGCAGCACAGATACGCAGTATTTT. It encodes CSAREMRTSSTDTQYF. V and J are TRBV20-1 and TRBJ2-3; 8 positions match TRBD2. Trimming took 0 bases from V and 0 from J; bases not matched to a gene: 5. The CDR3 extends over 16 amino acids. CDR1 DFQATT and CDR2 SNEGSKA come from the germline V gene (reference sequence).